These T cell receptor beta chains were read from a single sample in a study of blood T cell repertoires in COVID-19. Generated by immunoSEQ multiplex PCR, the TCRdb table keeps only in-frame clones and is missing some. In the table there are over 200,000 clones, 80% to 90% of which are singletons. Sequenced input: PBMCs or T cells enriched from blood (not recorded which). The receptor source for this set is a woman aged 45-59 years who had recovered from COVID-19. CDR3s leave out the opening cysteine and the closing phenylalanine or tryptophan. The order of the fields is CDR3 protein, V gene.

CDR3 protein: ASSLPGQGQETQY
V gene: TRBV28

CDR3 protein: SVARGEDSLEAF
V gene: TRBV29-1

CDR3 protein: ASSVDLSQVDSGELF
V gene: TRBV9

CDR3 protein: ASRRDRGVTEAF
V gene: TRBV6-5

CDR3 protein: ASAGGSSPLH
V gene: TRBV28

CDR3 protein: ASSVETGTGLAGRNEQF
V gene: TRBV9

CDR3 protein: ASSLARQRGSYEQY
V gene: TRBV7-2

CDR3 protein: ASSQILAGGSKTDTQY
V gene: TRBV5-1

CDR3 protein: ASSPLQGSYEQY
V gene: TRBV7-2

CDR3 protein: ASSLGVRGYQETQY
V gene: TRBV5-1

CDR3 protein: ASSINRGWELF
V gene: TRBV19

CDR3 protein: ASSLRSPYLSTYEQY
V gene: TRBV28

CDR3 protein: ASSLGGRWTGELF
V gene: TRBV27

CDR3 protein: ASSLIGRVNYGYT
V gene: TRBV28

CDR3 protein: AWTTGEGTEAF
V gene: TRBV30

CDR3 protein: ASSEVGRGTEAF
V gene: TRBV6-1

CDR3 protein: ASSPLGTGRGAF
V gene: TRBV5-1

CDR3 protein: ASSHVGQVKNEKLF
V gene: TRBV3-1/TRBV3-2

CDR3 protein: ASSEEVAGTDTQY
V gene: TRBV6-1

CDR3 protein: ASGNPGRGNQPQH
V gene: TRBV2

CDR3 protein: ASSLIGGPTEQF
V gene: TRBV11-1

CDR3 protein: ASSGGTATENTEAF
V gene: TRBV9

CDR3 protein: ASGGGKGNQPQH
V gene: TRBV2

CDR3 protein: ASSLGGSGPYNEQF
V gene: TRBV4-2

CDR3 protein: ASRSAGRFTEAF
V gene: TRBV2

CDR3 protein: ASSSPFGANYGYT
V gene: TRBV28

CDR3 protein: ASSQFVSYGNEQF
V gene: TRBV3-1/TRBV3-2